This T cell receptor (beta chain) was documented in a study of Ad26.COV2.S vaccination and SARS-CoV-2 variants. Regarding the study as a whole: The TCR breadth and depth analyses may have produced an underestimate of total T cell responses. Recipients of vaccine and of placebo showed similar breadth of their non-spike TCR repertoires.

With regard to this clone: Its antigen remains unknown.

Germline V gene sequence: CDR1 LNHDA, CDR2 SQIVND (reference sequence). V dropped 10 bases and J dropped 14 bases, with 17 bases sitting between them. The CDR3 covers 11 residues. Treatment noted: roughly 19 received Ad26.COV2.S at low or high dose, single or two shots; roughly 5 received placebo; per-sample allocation not given. The study sampled participants on day 63 after the first vaccine or placebo injection. What was given as vaccine was an Ad26 vector encoding Wuhan-strain SARS-CoV-2 spike. Profiling relied on immunoSEQ multiplex PCR, and the TCRdb table lists in-frame clones only, not all of them. The sample records 350,000 to 400,000 clones, about 88% being singletons.

This clonotype originated in a person aged 18-60 years who received the Ad26.COV2.S COVID-19 vaccine or a placebo. The starting material was peripheral blood, obtained in a trial of Ad26.COV2.S vaccine versus placebo. The chain carries TRBV19 and TRBJ1-4; a weak D match, TRBD1 (5 bases). In DNA, the CDR3 is TGTGCCACCCAGGGTCGGGGAGACCTGTTTTTT. As protein: CATQGRGDLFF.